A single sample gave rise to the 8 T cell receptor beta chains below, sequenced in a study of blood T cells in healthy people across ages (dated by TCRdb to 2015 to 2017). The library was built by means of 5' RACE. Instrument used: Illumina HiSeq 2500. A second PCR of about 7 to 12 cycles was run with a J-beta primer mix and a sample-barcoded 5' primer. In TCRdb, the public reads were trimmed at Q25 with fastp and aligned with MiXCR, with productive beta chains retained. Each CDR3 protein appears once, grouped with its most common genes and DNA. The sample yields hundreds of thousands of distinct CDR3 sequences; roughly 32% were counted once. The ten largest clonotypes hold just over 15% of the sample. Sample: blood. These receptors were taken from a woman aged 80 or older in good health. Donor details come from another sample of the same person, matched by shared clones.

This clonotype was detected ten times or more. V and J are TRBV27 and TRBJ2-7, with 9 bases lining up with TRBD1. Germline CDR1 is MNHEY and CDR2 is SMNVEV (reference sequence). There are 16 residues in the CDR3. Trimming removed 5 bases from V and 4 bases from J; junction bases left unmatched: 12. CDR3 loop: CASSILPGQGSYEQYF. In DNA form, the CDR3 reads TGTGCCAGCAGTATCCTCCCGGGACAGGGATCTTACGAGCAGTACTTC.

This clonotype was observed at least ten times. This rearrangement joins TRBV5-1 to TRBJ2-3; D not certain. Germline values: CDR1 SGHRS, CDR2 YFSETQ. V lost 0 bases and J 4 bases, leaving 9 bases between the germline ends. CDR3 size: 14 residues. The CDR3 region is CASSLGVGADTQYF. CDR3 in DNA: TGCGCCAGCAGCTTGGGGGTGGGCGCAGATACGCAGTATTTT. Supplemented by reference TRBV5-1 and TRBJ2-3, the full variable domain reads KAGVTQTPRYLIKTRGQQVTLSCSPISGHRSVSWYQQTPGQGLQFLFEYFSETQRNKGNFPGRFSGRQFSNSRSEMNVSTLELGDSALYLCASSLGVGADTQYFGPGTRLTVL.

At least ten counts were recorded for this clonotype. V gene TRBV28 combines with J gene TRBJ2-5, with 7 nucleotides matching TRBD1. With 10 bases clipped from V and 2 bases from J, the junction kept 4 bases outside the gene matches. The CDR3 spans 12 residues. Germline assignment: CDR1 MDHEN and CDR2 SYDVKM. The CDR3 DNA reads as TGTGCCACCGGGACAGTACAAGAGACCCAGTACTTC. Amino acids: CATGTVQETQYF.

The J gene is TRBJ2-1, the V gene TRBV20-1; D may be TRBD2 (5 bases). CDR1 and CDR2 from the germline V gene are DFQATT and SNEGSKA (reference sequence). CDR3 length: 13 amino acids. Trimming removed 0 bases at V and 10 bases at J, with 13 bases between. CDR3 region: CSARDVRVGEQFF. The CDR3 region has the DNA TGCAGTGCTAGAGATGTGAGGGTAGGGGAGCAGTTCTTC.

This chain uses TRBV20-1 with TRBJ2-7; 11 positions agree with TRBD2. Germline lookup yields CDR1 DFQATT and CDR2 SNEGSKA (reference sequence). V was pared by 6 bases and J by 5 bases, with 12 bases of the junction left unmatched. This CDR3 is built from 15 residues. CDR3 residues: CSAFPRLAGSNEQYF. CDR3 nucleotides: TGCAGTGCCTTCCCCAGACTAGCGGGGAGCAACGAGCAGTACTTC.

This sequence joins TRBV23-1 and TRBJ2-4; 9 nucleotides match TRBD1. With the DNA end fitting TRBJ2-7 better, the J assignment may be wrong. TRBV23-1 is marked as an open reading frame, function uncertain. The CDR3 length is 15 residues. CDR3 nucleotide sequence: TGCGCCAGCAGTCATCAGACAGGGGGTTCTTACGAGCAGTACTTC. It yields the protein CASSHQTGGSYEQYF.

This clonotype was observed at least ten times. J is TRBJ2-1 and V is TRBV9; no definite D call. V was pared by 4 bases and J by 0 bases, with 11 bases between. This CDR3 region has 15 residues. Germline V gene data show CDR1 as SGDLS and CDR2 as YYNGEE. CDR3 amino acids: CASSPHVSSYNEQFF. Here the CDR3 DNA reads TGTGCCAGCAGCCCTCATGTGTCCTCCTACAATGAGCAGTTCTTC.

This clonotype appeared a few times. V is TRBV6-5 and J is TRBJ1-1; tentatively, D is TRBD1 (6 bases). Germline values: CDR1 MNHEY, CDR2 SVGAGI. The CDR3 is made up of 14 amino acids. The V gene lost 2 bases and the J gene lost 3 bases, with 10 bases spanning the gap. DNA for the CDR3: TGTGCCAGCAGTTACGGGGGCCTGTACACTGAAGCTTTCTTT. Translation: CASSYGGLYTEAFF.